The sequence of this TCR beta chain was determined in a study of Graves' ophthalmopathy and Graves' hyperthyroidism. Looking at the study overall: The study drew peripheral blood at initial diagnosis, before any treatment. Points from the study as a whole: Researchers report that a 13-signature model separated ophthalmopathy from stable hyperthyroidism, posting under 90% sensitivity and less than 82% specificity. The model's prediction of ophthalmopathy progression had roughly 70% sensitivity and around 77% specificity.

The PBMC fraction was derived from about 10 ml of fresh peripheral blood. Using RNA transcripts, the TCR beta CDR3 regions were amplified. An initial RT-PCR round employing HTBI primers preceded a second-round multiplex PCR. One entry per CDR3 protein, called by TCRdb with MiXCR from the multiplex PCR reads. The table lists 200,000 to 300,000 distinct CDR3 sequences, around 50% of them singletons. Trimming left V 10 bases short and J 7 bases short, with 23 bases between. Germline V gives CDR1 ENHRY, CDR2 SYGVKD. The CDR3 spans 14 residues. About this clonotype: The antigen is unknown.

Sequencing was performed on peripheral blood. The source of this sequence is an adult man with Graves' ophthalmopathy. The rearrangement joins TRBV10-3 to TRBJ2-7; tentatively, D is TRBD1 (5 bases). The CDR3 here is CASRPWATDLEQYF. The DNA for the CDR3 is TGTGCCAGCAGACCCTGGGCGACAGACTTGGAGCAGTACTTC.